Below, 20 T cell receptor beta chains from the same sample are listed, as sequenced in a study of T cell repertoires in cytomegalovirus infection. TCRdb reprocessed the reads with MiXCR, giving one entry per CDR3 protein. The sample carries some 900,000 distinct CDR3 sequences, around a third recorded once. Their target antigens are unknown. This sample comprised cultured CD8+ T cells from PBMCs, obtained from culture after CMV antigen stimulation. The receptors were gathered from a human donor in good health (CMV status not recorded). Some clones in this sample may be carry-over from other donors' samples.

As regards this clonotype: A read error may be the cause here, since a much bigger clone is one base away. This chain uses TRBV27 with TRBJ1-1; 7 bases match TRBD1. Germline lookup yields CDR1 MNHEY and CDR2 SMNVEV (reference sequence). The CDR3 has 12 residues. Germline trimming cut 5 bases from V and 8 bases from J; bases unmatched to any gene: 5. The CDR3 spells CASSGGGREAFF. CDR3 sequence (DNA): TGTGCCAGCAGTGGAGGGGGCAGGGAAGCTTTCTTT.

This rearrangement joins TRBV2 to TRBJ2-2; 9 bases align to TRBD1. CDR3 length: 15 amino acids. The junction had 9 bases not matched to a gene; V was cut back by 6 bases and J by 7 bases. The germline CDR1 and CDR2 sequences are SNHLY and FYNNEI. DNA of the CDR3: TGTGCCAGCAGACCGGGACAGGGAAAGGTCGGGGAGCTGTTTTTT. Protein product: CASRPGQGKVGELFF.

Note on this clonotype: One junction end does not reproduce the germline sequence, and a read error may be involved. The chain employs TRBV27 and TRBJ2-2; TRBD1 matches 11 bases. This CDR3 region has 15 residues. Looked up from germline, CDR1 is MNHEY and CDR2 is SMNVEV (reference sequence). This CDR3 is CASSWTGGGTGVLFF. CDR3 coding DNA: TGTGCCAGCAGTTGGACAGGGGGCGGGACCGGGGTGCTGTTTTTT.

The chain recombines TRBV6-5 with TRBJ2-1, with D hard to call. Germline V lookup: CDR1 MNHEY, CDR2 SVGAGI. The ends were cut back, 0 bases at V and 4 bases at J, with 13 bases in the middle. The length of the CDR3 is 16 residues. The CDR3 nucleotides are TGTGCCAGCAGTTACTCTGGCGCGGCAACTTACAATGAGCAGTTCTTC. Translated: CASSYSGAATYNEQFF.

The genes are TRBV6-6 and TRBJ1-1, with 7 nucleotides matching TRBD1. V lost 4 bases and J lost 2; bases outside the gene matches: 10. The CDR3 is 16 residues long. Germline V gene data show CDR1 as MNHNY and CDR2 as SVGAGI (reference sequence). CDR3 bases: TGTGCCAGCAGTTCCCCGGGACAGAGCAGTAACACTGAAGCTTTCTTT. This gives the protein CASSSPGQSSNTEAFF.

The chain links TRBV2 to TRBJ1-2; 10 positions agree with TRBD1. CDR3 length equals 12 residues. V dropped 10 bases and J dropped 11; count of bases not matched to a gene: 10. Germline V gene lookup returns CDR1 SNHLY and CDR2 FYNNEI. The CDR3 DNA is TGTGCCATCCCACCGACAGGGGGCAGGTACACCTTC. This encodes CAIPPTGGRYTF.

The CDR3 nucleotides are TGTGCCAGCAGTTACCACAGGGGGCTTGGCACTGAAGCTTTCTTT. The encoded protein is CASSYHRGLGTEAFF. The V gene is TRBV6-5, the J gene TRBJ1-1; TRBD1 matches at 9 bases. This CDR3 region has 15 residues. Germline lookup yields CDR1 MNHEY and CDR2 SVGAGI. With V trimmed by 2 bases and J by 4 bases, 5 bases remained unmatched.

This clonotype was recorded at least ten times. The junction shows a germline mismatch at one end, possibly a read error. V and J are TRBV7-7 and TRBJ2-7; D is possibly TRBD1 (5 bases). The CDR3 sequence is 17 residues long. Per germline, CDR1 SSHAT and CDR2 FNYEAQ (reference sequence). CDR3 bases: TGTGCTAGCAGCTTAGGCCCCCCGGAGAAGGGGTTCTACGAGCAGTACTTC. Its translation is CASSLGPPEKGFYEQYF.

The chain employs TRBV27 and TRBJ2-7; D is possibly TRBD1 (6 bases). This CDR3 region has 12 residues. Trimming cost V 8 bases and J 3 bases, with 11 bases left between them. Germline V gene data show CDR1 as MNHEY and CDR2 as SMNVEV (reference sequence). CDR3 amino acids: CASGRGNYEQYF. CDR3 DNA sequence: TGTGCCAGCGGCAGGGGTAACTACGAGCAGTACTTC.

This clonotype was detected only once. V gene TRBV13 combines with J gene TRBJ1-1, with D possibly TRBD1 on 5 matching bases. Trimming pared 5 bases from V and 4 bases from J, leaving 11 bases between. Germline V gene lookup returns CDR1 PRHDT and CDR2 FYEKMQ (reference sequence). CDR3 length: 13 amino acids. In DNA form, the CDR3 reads TGTGCCAGCAGCCCCTGGGGGGTCACTGAAGCTTTCTTT. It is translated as CASSPWGVTEAFF.

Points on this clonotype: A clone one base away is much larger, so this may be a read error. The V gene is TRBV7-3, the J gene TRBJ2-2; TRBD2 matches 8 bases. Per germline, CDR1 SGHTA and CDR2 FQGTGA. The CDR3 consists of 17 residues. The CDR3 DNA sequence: TGTGCCAGCAACTTAACCACGGGAGCGGGGGTCGCCGGGGAGCTGTTTTTT. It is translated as CASNLTTGAGVAGELFF. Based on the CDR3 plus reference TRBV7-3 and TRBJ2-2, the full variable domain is GAGVSQTPSNKVTEKGKYVELRCDPISGHTALYWYRQSLGQGPEFLIYFQGTGAADDSGLPNDRFFAVRPEGSVSTLKIQRTERGDSAVYLCASNLTTGAGVAGELFFGEGSRLTVL.

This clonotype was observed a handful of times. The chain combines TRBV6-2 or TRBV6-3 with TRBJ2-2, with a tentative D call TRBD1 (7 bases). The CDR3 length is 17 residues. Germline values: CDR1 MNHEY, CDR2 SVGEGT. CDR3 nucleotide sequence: TGTGCTAGCGGCCCCTTTCTGGACAGGAGGTCCACCGGGGAGCTGTTTTTT. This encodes CASGPFLDRRSTGELFF.

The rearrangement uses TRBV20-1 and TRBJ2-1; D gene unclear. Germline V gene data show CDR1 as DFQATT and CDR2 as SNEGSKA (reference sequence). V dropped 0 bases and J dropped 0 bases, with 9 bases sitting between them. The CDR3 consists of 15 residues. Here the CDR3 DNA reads TGCAGTGCTAGAGATCCGGAGAGCTCCTACAATGAGCAGTTCTTC. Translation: CSARDPESSYNEQFF.

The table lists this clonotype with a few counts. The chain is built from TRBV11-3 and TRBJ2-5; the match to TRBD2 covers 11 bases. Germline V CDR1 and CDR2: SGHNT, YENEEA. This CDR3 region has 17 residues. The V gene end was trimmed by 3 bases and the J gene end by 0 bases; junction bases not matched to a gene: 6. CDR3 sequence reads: CASSFDPTSGDQETQYF. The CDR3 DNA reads TGTGCCAGCAGCTTCGATCCGACTAGCGGGGACCAAGAGACCCAGTACTTC.

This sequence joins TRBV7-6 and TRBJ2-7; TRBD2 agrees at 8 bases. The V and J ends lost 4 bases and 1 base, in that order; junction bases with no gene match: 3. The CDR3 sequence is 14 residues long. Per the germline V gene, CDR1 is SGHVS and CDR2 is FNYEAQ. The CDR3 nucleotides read TGTGCCAGCAGCTCCGAGCGGGGGTCCTACGAGCAGTACTTC. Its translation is CASSSERGSYEQYF.

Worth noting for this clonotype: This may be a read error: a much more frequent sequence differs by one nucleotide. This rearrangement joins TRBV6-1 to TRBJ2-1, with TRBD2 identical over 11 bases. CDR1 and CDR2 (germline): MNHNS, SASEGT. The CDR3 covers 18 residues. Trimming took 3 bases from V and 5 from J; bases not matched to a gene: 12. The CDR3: CASSERRGILAGDNEQFF. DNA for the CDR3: TGTGCCAGCAGTGAGAGGAGGGGTATACTAGCGGGGGACAATGAGCAGTTCTTC.

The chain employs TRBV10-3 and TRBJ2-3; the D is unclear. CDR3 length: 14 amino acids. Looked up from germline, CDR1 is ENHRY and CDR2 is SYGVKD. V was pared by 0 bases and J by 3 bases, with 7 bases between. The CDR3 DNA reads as TGTGCCATCAGTGAGTCGTCAAGAACAGATACGCAGTATTTT. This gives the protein CAISESSRTDTQYF.

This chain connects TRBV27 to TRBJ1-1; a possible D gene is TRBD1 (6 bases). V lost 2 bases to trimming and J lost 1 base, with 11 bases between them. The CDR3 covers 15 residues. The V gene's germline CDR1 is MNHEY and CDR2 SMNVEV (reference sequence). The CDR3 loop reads CASSLTGFWNTEAFF. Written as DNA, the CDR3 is TGTGCCAGCAGTTTAACAGGGTTTTGGAACACTGAAGCTTTCTTT.

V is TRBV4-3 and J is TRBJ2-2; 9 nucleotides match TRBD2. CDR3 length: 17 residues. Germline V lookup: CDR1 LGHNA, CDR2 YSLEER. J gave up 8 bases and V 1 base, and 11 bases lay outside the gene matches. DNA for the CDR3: TGCGCCAGCAGCCAAGGATGGCGGGGGGGCCTCGAAGGGGAGCTGTTTTTT. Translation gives CASSQGWRGGLEGELFF.

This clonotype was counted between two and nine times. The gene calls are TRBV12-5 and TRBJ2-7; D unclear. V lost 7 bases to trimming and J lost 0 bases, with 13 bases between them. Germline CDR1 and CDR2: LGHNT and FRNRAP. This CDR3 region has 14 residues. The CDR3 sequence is CASADAGRSYEQYF. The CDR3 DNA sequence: TGTGCTAGTGCCGATGCCGGGCGCTCCTACGAGCAGTACTTC.